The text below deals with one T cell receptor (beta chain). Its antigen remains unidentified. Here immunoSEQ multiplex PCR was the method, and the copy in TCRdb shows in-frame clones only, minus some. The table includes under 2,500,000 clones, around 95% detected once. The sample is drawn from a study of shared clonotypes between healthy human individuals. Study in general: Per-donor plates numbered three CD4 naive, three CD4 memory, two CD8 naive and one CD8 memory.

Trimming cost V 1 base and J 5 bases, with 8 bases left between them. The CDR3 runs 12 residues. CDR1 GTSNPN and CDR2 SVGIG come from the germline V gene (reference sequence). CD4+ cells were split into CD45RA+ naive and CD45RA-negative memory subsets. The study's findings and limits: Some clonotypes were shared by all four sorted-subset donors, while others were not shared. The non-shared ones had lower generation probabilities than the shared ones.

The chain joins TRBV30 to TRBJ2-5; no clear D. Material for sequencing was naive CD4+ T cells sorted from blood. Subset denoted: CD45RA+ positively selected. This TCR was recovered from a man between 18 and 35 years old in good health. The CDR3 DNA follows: TGTGCCTGGAGTGGAAGCTGGGAGACCCAGTACTTC. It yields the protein CAWSGSWETQYF.